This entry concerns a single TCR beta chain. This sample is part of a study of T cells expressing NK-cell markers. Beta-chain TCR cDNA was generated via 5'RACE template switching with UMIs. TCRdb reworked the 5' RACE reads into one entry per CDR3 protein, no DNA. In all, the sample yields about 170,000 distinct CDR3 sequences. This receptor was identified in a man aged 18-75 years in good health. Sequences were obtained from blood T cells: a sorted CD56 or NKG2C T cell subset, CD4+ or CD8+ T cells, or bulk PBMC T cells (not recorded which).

The CDR3 reads CSARDSASGGRSGPTDTQYF. The chain combines TRBV20-1 with TRBJ2-3; TCRdb returns TRBD2, unconfirmable since there is no DNA. Per the germline V gene, CDR1 is DFQATT and CDR2 is SNEGSKA (reference sequence). This CDR3 comprises 20 residues.